This T cell receptor beta chain was observed in a study of blood T cells in healthy people across ages (dated by TCRdb to between 2014 and 2016). Concerning the study at large: In model experiments, template switching captured about one uniquely barcoded TCR beta cDNA molecule for every two T cells. Two additional independent replicas of 1 million unique cDNA reads from the same blood draw were analyzed for two donors (one aged 18 to 30 and one aged 80 or older). Age-related changes in TCR beta repertoire diversity were measured in the study by deep sequencing normalized with unique cDNA molecular identifiers. To avoid experimental bias, donors of different ages were distributed randomly across sequencing lanes. The donors were divided into four age groups: young (average 16 years), middle-aged (about 41), aged (roughly 66) and long-lived (about 84). Overall study outcomes, separate from this receptor: Bulk unsorted PBMC profiling prevented conclusive comparison of naive and antigen-experienced compartments. Estimates of total diversity based on one million sequenced T cells were regarded as lower bounds and as underestimates. Compared with the aged group, the long-lived group had more naive CD4+ T cells, fewer expanded clones and increased TCR diversity, a pattern suggesting age selection. Because the CMV infection status of the donors was unknown, age-related changes in expanded clonotypes may potentially have been confounded. A strong correlation was found between observed TCR beta diversity and the percentage of naive T cells measured by flow cytometry. As age increased, observed TCR beta diversity per million T cells dropped in a roughly linear way, and a significant reduction was already evident by age roughly 40.

Comments on this clonotype: Which antigen it targets is not known. Since a much larger clone is just one base distant, this may be a read error.

The approximately 41 donors, aged about 6 to 100 years, were systemically healthy Caucasian individuals from Russia. Each donor gave ten milliliters of peripheral blood, drawn into EDTA-treated Vacutainer tubes. Ficoll-Paque density-gradient centrifugation was used to isolate PBMCs, with at least 6 million obtained per sample. Total RNA was extracted from PBMCs with Trizol reagent, with at least 6 micrograms obtained per sample. The percentages of naive CD45RAhigh/CD27high T cells were determined by flow cytometry on a PBMC aliquot from every donor. The protocol used for the library was 5' RACE. The data were produced on an Illumina HiSeq 2500. The second PCR ran for about 6 to 12 cycles and used a J-beta primer mix along with a sample-barcoded 5' primer. Each TCR beta cDNA molecule received a unique molecular identifier from a template-switch 5' adaptor carrying 12 random nucleotides. Each sample yielded at least 3 million CDR3-containing paired-end reads. All of the RNA was converted into first-strand cDNA using the Mint cDNA synthesis kit, with a TRBC-specific oligonucleotide serving as the primer. After uracil-DNA glycosylase treatment, a first 18-cycle PCR used universal primers M1SS and BC2_uni_R on all cDNA. Per the original workflow: For normalization, 1 million high-quality reads were randomly selected from each sample, with every read carrying a distinct molecular identifier. Instead of being binned into consensus sequences, reads that shared molecular identifiers were thrown out. MiTCR, run with a Q25 quality threshold and the strictest error-elimination algorithm, handled CDR3 identification, clonotype clustering and error correction. A nonparametric unseen species model with Euler transformation was used to estimate a lower bound on total TCR beta diversity. TCRdb passed the public sequencing reads through fastp at Q25 and MiXCR, retaining productive beta sequences. Every entry covers one CDR3 protein and lists the most common genes and DNA from its rows. TCRdb assigned the V and J calls; the authors' analysis was not used. The sample table records 800,000 or so distinct CDR3 sequences; 46% of these occur just once. The top ten clonotypes cover roughly 18% of the sample.

V and J are trimmed by 4 bases and 5 bases, and the gene matches miss 13 bases of the junction. Taken from the germline V gene, the CDR1 and CDR2 loops are SGHRS and YFSETQ. From cysteine to phenylalanine, the CDR3 is 18 amino acids long. The read is trimmed to its CDR3 DNA, 54 bases read in frame from base 1. Recombination linked TRBV5-1 to TRBJ2-5, and 14 junction bases match TRBD2. The TCR originated in a man older than 75 in good health. Sequences were obtained from blood. The CDR3: CASSLGAGTSGSSETQYF. The nucleotide sequence is given as TGCGCCAGCAGCCTAGGGGCCGGGACTAGCGGGAGTAGTGAGACCCAGTACTTC.